The rows below give T cell receptor beta chains drawn from one sample of a study of T cells in narcolepsy. The repertoire was sequenced with immunoSEQ multiplex PCR; TCRdb's copy has only in-frame clones and lacks some. The table shows roughly 35,000 clones, with less than 90% occurring only once. The source material was memory (CD45RA-) CD4+ T cells from blood. The receptors here all came from a human donor in good health. The CDR3 runs from the conserved cysteine through the conserved F or W. Fields, in order: D gene, V gene, clone size, J gene, CDR3 DNA, CDR3 protein. The D gene is left open where the match is weak. Clone size is stated in some rows and not others, as once, few, many or a class when expanded.

d_gene: .; v_gene: TRBV19; abundance: .; j_gene: TRBJ2-1; CDR3nt: TGTGCCAGTAGTATTCGGCCGCGGGCCGACAATGAGCAGTTCTTC; CDR3aa: CASSIRPRADNEQFF
d_gene: TRBD1; v_gene: TRBV5-4; abundance: .; j_gene: TRBJ2-3; CDR3nt: TGTGCCAGCACACACAGGGGGCCCACAGATACGCAGTATTTT; CDR3aa: CASTHRGPTDTQYF
d_gene: .; v_gene: TRBV11-2; abundance: .; j_gene: TRBJ1-3; CDR3nt: TGTGCCAGCGAAGAAGGGGATGGAAACACCATATATTTT; CDR3aa: CASEEGDGNTIYF
d_gene: .; v_gene: TRBV2; abundance: .; j_gene: TRBJ2-1; CDR3nt: TGTGCCAGCAGTGGGCTGGCTGAGCAGTTCTTC; CDR3aa: CASSGLAEQFF
d_gene: .; v_gene: TRBV5-6; abundance: .; j_gene: TRBJ1-1; CDR3nt: TGTGCCAGCAGCTTGGGGGGTGTCACTGAAGCTTTCTTT; CDR3aa: CASSLGGVTEAFF
d_gene: .; v_gene: TRBV4-1; abundance: .; j_gene: TRBJ2-3; CDR3nt: TGCGCCAGCAGCCAAGAGGAGGGGGGCTTAACAGATACGCAGTATTTT; CDR3aa: CASSQEEGGLTDTQYF
d_gene: .; v_gene: TRBV11-1; abundance: .; j_gene: TRBJ1-1; CDR3nt: TGTGCCAGCAGCTTAGCCGGGAACACTGAAGCTTTCTTT; CDR3aa: CASSLAGNTEAFF
d_gene: TRBD1; v_gene: TRBV6-6; abundance: .; j_gene: TRBJ2-7; CDR3nt: TGTGCCAGCAGTTATACTCCGGGACAGGGGGCCAACGAGCAGTACTTC; CDR3aa: CASSYTPGQGANEQYF
d_gene: TRBD1; v_gene: TRBV19; abundance: once; j_gene: TRBJ1-1; CDR3nt: TGTGCCAGTAGAACAGGGGCCCTTATGAACACTGAAGCTTTCTTT; CDR3aa: CASRTGALMNTEAFF
d_gene: .; v_gene: TRBV28; abundance: .; j_gene: TRBJ2-1; CDR3nt: TGTGCCAGCAGTTCCCCCGGGACCCCTCCCTACAATGAGCAGTTCTTC; CDR3aa: CASSSPGTPPYNEQFF
d_gene: .; v_gene: TRBV5-1; abundance: .; j_gene: TRBJ2-3; CDR3nt: TGCGCCAGCAGCCGCGACAGCAGCACAGATACGCAGTATTTT; CDR3aa: CASSRDSSTDTQYF
d_gene: .; v_gene: TRBV4-3; abundance: .; j_gene: TRBJ1-6; CDR3nt: TGCGCCAGCAGCCAGTTGGTTAGTTCTGATAATTCACCCCTCCACTTT; CDR3aa: CASSQLVSSDNSPLHF
d_gene: .; v_gene: TRBV7-2; abundance: .; j_gene: TRBJ2-5; CDR3nt: TGTGCCAGCAGCTCCTTTCGCGGGGGCGGAGAGACCCAGTACTTC; CDR3aa: CASSSFRGGGETQYF
d_gene: TRBD1; v_gene: TRBV11-2; abundance: .; j_gene: TRBJ1-5; CDR3nt: TGTGCCAGCAGCGACCGAACAGGGGGTAACAATCAGCCCCAGCATTTT; CDR3aa: CASSDRTGGNNQPQHF
d_gene: TRBD1; v_gene: TRBV5-1; abundance: .; j_gene: TRBJ2-7; CDR3nt: TGCGCCAGCAGCCCACAAGTATGGACAGGGGGAAGCGAGCAGTACTTC; CDR3aa: CASSPQVWTGGSEQYF
d_gene: .; v_gene: TRBV7-8; abundance: .; j_gene: TRBJ1-2; CDR3nt: TGTGCCAGCAGCTTATCGAGGAGGGTCGCGAGCGGAGGCTACACCTTC; CDR3aa: CASSLSRRVASGGYTF
d_gene: .; v_gene: TRBV5-1; abundance: .; j_gene: TRBJ1-4; CDR3nt: TGCGCCAGCAGCTTGGACCCAGGCGGGGGCTCAACTAATGAAAAACTGTTTTTT; CDR3aa: CASSLDPGGGSTNEKLFF
d_gene: TRBD2; v_gene: TRBV9; abundance: once; j_gene: TRBJ2-1; CDR3nt: TGTGCCAGCAGCGTAGCGGGAGGGGTAAATGAGCAGTTCTTC; CDR3aa: CASSVAGGVNEQFF
d_gene: .; v_gene: TRBV25-1; abundance: .; j_gene: TRBJ1-2; CDR3nt: TGTGCCAGCAGTGAGAGGGGGGGCTATGGCTACACCTTC; CDR3aa: CASSERGGYGYTF
d_gene: TRBD1; v_gene: TRBV5-4; abundance: .; j_gene: TRBJ1-2; CDR3nt: TGTGCCAGCAGCTCTGACAGGGAACGCGGCTACACCTTC; CDR3aa: CASSSDRERGYTF
d_gene: .; v_gene: TRBV7-6; abundance: .; j_gene: TRBJ2-7; CDR3nt: TGTGCCAGCAGCCCCCCCGGACTATCACCCTACGAGCAGTACTTC; CDR3aa: CASSPPGLSPYEQYF
d_gene: .; v_gene: TRBV9; abundance: .; j_gene: TRBJ2-1; CDR3nt: TGTGCCAGCAGCGTAGCCGGGGGGCACACCAATGAGCAGTTCTTC; CDR3aa: CASSVAGGHTNEQFF
d_gene: .; v_gene: TRBV27; abundance: .; j_gene: TRBJ2-2; CDR3nt: TGTGCCAGCAGTTTACTTGGCGACTTTAACACCGGGGAGCTGTTTTTT; CDR3aa: CASSLLGDFNTGELFF
d_gene: TRBD2; v_gene: TRBV19; abundance: .; j_gene: TRBJ2-7; CDR3nt: TGTGCCAGTAGTGTCAAGACTAGCGGGAGTGGCGAGCAGTACTTC; CDR3aa: CASSVKTSGSGEQYF
d_gene: .; v_gene: TRBV29-1; abundance: .; j_gene: TRBJ1-1; CDR3nt: TGCAGCGTTCTTTGGGGCCTAGAAGCTTTCTTT; CDR3aa: CSVLWGLEAFF
d_gene: .; v_gene: TRBV7-6; abundance: .; j_gene: TRBJ2-2; CDR3nt: TGTGCCAGCAGCTACTACGAAACCGGGGAGCTGTTTTTT; CDR3aa: CASSYYETGELFF
d_gene: TRBD2; v_gene: TRBV5-1; abundance: .; j_gene: TRBJ2-1; CDR3nt: TGCGCCAGCAGCTTGGACATACGACTAGCAGGCAATGAGCAGTTCTTC; CDR3aa: CASSLDIRLAGNEQFF
d_gene: TRBD1; v_gene: TRBV4-1; abundance: .; j_gene: TRBJ1-4; CDR3nt: TGCGCCAGCAGCCAAGATCTTGGGGCGGGACAGGGTTTTTTAGTAGAAAAACTGTTTTTT; CDR3aa: CASSQDLGAGQGFLVEKLFF
d_gene: .; v_gene: TRBV11-2; abundance: .; j_gene: TRBJ1-4; CDR3nt: TGTGCCAGCAGCTCGGACGGAGTCTTTAATGAAAAACTGTTTTTT; CDR3aa: CASSSDGVFNEKLFF
d_gene: TRBD1; v_gene: TRBV18; abundance: once; j_gene: TRBJ2-7; CDR3nt: TGTGCCAGCTCACCCTACGGGACAGACTACGAGCAGTACTTC; CDR3aa: CASSPYGTDYEQYF
d_gene: .; v_gene: TRBV4-2; abundance: few; j_gene: TRBJ2-5; CDR3nt: TGTGCCAGCAGCCAAGGATCGGGGGCGGAGACCCAGTACTTC; CDR3aa: CASSQGSGAETQYF
d_gene: TRBD2; v_gene: TRBV28; abundance: .; j_gene: TRBJ2-7; CDR3nt: TGTGCCACCAACCGGGGACTAGCGGGAGACGGGTACGAGCAGTACTTC; CDR3aa: CATNRGLAGDGYEQYF
d_gene: .; v_gene: TRBV6-6; abundance: few; j_gene: TRBJ2-3; CDR3nt: TGTGCCAGCAGTTATAGTCATTTCACAGATACGCAGTATTTT; CDR3aa: CASSYSHFTDTQYF
d_gene: .; v_gene: TRBV5-4; abundance: .; j_gene: TRBJ2-7; CDR3nt: TGTGCCAGCAGCTGGGGTGACGGGGGAGGCGAGCAGTACTTC; CDR3aa: CASSWGDGGGEQYF
d_gene: TRBD2; v_gene: TRBV5-4; abundance: .; j_gene: TRBJ2-3; CDR3nt: TGTGCCAGCAGCGGGGGGGACCATAGAACAGATACGCAGTATTTT; CDR3aa: CASSGGDHRTDTQYF
d_gene: TRBD2; v_gene: TRBV7-6; abundance: .; j_gene: TRBJ2-5; CDR3nt: TGTGCCAGCAGCTTAACCGGACTAGCGGGATACCAAGAGACCCAGTACTTC; CDR3aa: CASSLTGLAGYQETQYF
d_gene: TRBD1; v_gene: TRBV2; abundance: once; j_gene: TRBJ2-1; CDR3nt: TGTGCCAGCAGGGGACAGGGGGGCAATGAGCAGTTCTTC; CDR3aa: CASRGQGGNEQFF
d_gene: TRBD2; v_gene: TRBV7-2; abundance: .; j_gene: TRBJ2-3; CDR3nt: TGTGCCAGCAGCGATCCGGGACTAGCGGGGGGCACTCCCACAGATACGCAGTATTTT; CDR3aa: CASSDPGLAGGTPTDTQYF
d_gene: TRBD2; v_gene: TRBV6-5; abundance: few; j_gene: TRBJ2-3; CDR3nt: TGTGCCAGCAGGACCGCGGGAGTCGGAACAGATACGCAGTATTTT; CDR3aa: CASRTAGVGTDTQYF